This T cell receptor beta chain was retrieved from a study of shared clonotypes between healthy human individuals. Study in general: Researchers assigned three CD4 naive, three CD4 memory, two CD8 naive and one CD8 memory plate to each donor.

Turning to this clone: As yet, its antigen is unknown.

Study-wide findings and caveats: A reduction in generation probabilities was seen for non-shared clonotypes relative to those shared by all four donors. Sharing across four donors was seen in about 5% of naive CD4 clonotypes.

Data came from immunoSEQ multiplex PCR; TCRdb stores just in-frame clones and leaves some out. This table has about 2 million clones, 85% to 95% appearing once. A CD45RA-negative memory subset and a CD45RA+ naive subset were separated from the CD4+ cells. The specimen was naive CD4+ T cells sorted from blood. Subset meaning: CD45RA+ positively selected. This TCR derives from a man between 18 and 35 years old in good health.

This chain's CDR3 is CASSSITGASAYEQYF. Here the CDR3 DNA reads TGCGCCAGCAGCTCAATAACAGGGGCATCCGCCTACGAGCAGTACTTC. The rearrangement joins TRBV5-1 to TRBJ2-7; 7 bases agree with TRBD1. Germline-derived CDR1 and CDR2 are SGHRS and YFSETQ. This CDR3 is built from 16 residues. V trimming: 3 bases; J trimming: 2 bases; junction bases outside the gene matches: 11.